A single sample is the source of the 19 T cell receptor beta chains below, sequenced in a study of T cells after yellow fever vaccination. TCRdb re-called the 5' RACE reads through MiXCR, storing one row per CDR3 protein. The data hold some 320,000 distinct CDR3 sequences, with over 4% observed a single time. Sample: PBMCs, taken 5 days after the yellow fever booster vaccination. These receptors were collected from a man in his late teens or twenties who received the YFV17D yellow fever vaccine.

This clonotype has a handful of counts. The rearrangement uses TRBV20-1 and TRBJ2-3; TRBD2 matches at 14 bases. Germline values: CDR1 DFQATT, CDR2 SNEGSKA (reference sequence). J was trimmed by 5 bases and V by 5 bases; bases with no gene match: 0. The CDR3 contains 13 residues. The CDR3 DNA reads TGCAGTGCTGGGACTAGCGGGGGAGATACGCAGTATTTT. It specifies CSAGTSGGDTQYF.

This clonotype was seen repeatedly, ten times or more. This rearrangement joins TRBV6-2 or TRBV6-3 to TRBJ2-2, with TRBD2 matching 8 bases. Germline CDR1 is MNHEY and CDR2 is SVGEGT. V gave up 6 bases and J gave up 0 bases; unmatched junction bases: 0. CDR3 size: 14 residues. CDR3: CASRTSANTGELFF. The CDR3 coding sequence is TGTGCCAGCAGGACTAGCGCGAACACCGGGGAGCTGTTTTTT.

The sample holds many counts of this clonotype. The V and J genes are TRBV5-1 and TRBJ1-2, with 7 bases that match TRBD1. V shed 4 bases and J 7 bases; nucleotides not matched to a gene: 10. This CDR3 spans 14 amino acids. From germline, CDR1 is SGHRS and CDR2 YFSETQ. The CDR3 is CASSPGQEGGGYTF. The CDR3 bases are TGCGCCAGCAGCCCCGGACAGGAAGGAGGTGGCTACACCTTC.

This rearrangement joins TRBV6-5 to TRBJ2-6, with D possibly TRBD1 on 6 matching bases. V shed 6 bases and J shed 2 bases, with 14 bases lying between them. Per the germline V gene, CDR1 is MNHEY and CDR2 is SVGAGI. There are 16 residues in the CDR3. The CDR3 DNA sequence: TGTGCCAGCAGCCCTATGGGGGCGGCTGGGGCCAACGTCCTGACTTTC. It codes for CASSPMGAAGANVLTF.

In this sample, this clonotype turned up a few times. The chain recombines TRBV5-1 with TRBJ2-3, with 7 positions matching TRBD1. Germline CDR1 SGHRS, CDR2 YFSETQ. CDR3 length: 19 residues. Unmatched junction bases numbered 20, after V lost 4 bases and J lost 3 bases. This CDR3 is CASSRFPGQQGLGTDTQYF. CDR3 coding DNA: TGCGCCAGCAGCAGATTCCCGGGACAGCAGGGGCTCGGTACAGATACGCAGTATTTT.

This clonotype was seen repeatedly, ten times or more. The chain is built from TRBV27 and TRBJ1-2; 8 bases map to TRBD1. J was trimmed by 1 base and V by 5 bases; bases with no gene match: 9. The germline gives CDR1 MNHEY, CDR2 SMNVEV (reference sequence). The CDR3 runs to 16 residues. The CDR3 DNA reads as TGTGCCAGCAGTCTGGAAGGGACAGGAGGTAACTATGGCTACACCTTC. The encoded protein is CASSLEGTGGNYGYTF.

This clonotype was detected ten times or more. V usage is TRBV29-1 and J usage is TRBJ2-6, with 9 nucleotides matching TRBD1. J was trimmed by 0 bases and V by 6 bases; bases with no gene match: 3. Germline V gene data show CDR1 as SQVTM and CDR2 as ANQGSEA. The CDR3 is made up of 15 amino acids. The DNA of the CDR3 is TGCAGCGTGGGACAGGGAAGCTCTGGGGCCAACGTCCTGACTTTC. Its protein is CSVGQGSSGANVLTF. The full variable domain, in which reference TRBV29-1 and TRBJ2-6 provide the parts outside the CDR3, is SAVISQKPSRDICQRGTSLTIQCQVDSQVTMMFWYRQQPGQSLTLIATANQGSEATYESGFVIDKFPISRPNLTFSTLTVSNMSPEDSSIYLCSVGQGSSGANVLTFGAGSRLTVL.

This clonotype was detected a few times. The chain joins TRBV18 to TRBJ2-2, with TRBD1 matching 11 bases. CDR1 and CDR2 (germline): KGHSH, LQKENI. The length of the CDR3 is 16 residues. V lost 4 bases and J lost 0; bases outside the gene matches: 1. The CDR3 DNA follows: TGTGCCAGCTCACGGGGACAGGGGGCGAACACCGGGGAGCTGTTTTTT. Its protein is CASSRGQGANTGELFF.

V gene TRBV5-4 combines with J gene TRBJ2-7, with 9 bases fitting TRBD1. The V and J ends lost 4 bases and 0 bases, in that order; junction bases with no gene match: 8. This CDR3 is 16 amino acids long. The germline V gene encodes CDR1 SGHNT and CDR2 YYREEE (reference sequence). CDR3 in DNA: TGTGCCAGCAGCCCGGGACAGGGTACACGCTCCTACGAGCAGTACTTC. It is translated as CASSPGQGTRSYEQYF.

This clonotype was found a few times. The rearrangement joins TRBV3-1 to TRBJ1-5; no firm D call. The germline V and J ends were trimmed by 4 bases and 0 bases, with 19 bases remaining between them. In germline, CDR1 is LGHDT, CDR2 YNNKEL (reference sequence). The CDR3 covers 18 residues. This CDR3 reads CASSPPGWATYSNQPQHF. The CDR3 DNA is TGTGCCAGCAGCCCCCCCGGCTGGGCAACCTATAGCAATCAGCCCCAGCATTTT.

This clonotype was observed a few times. V and J are TRBV12-3 or TRBV12-4 and TRBJ1-1, with TRBD1 matching over 8 bases. The CDR3 extends over 15 amino acids. V shed 1 base, J shed 11 bases, and the junction held 12 bases outside the gene matches. DNA for the CDR3: TGTGCCAGCAGTTTAGTACAGGGGGTTACAGCAATCGCTTTCTTT. Translated, it gives CASSLVQGVTAIAFF.

This clonotype was seen repeatedly, ten times or more. The chain combines TRBV12-3 or TRBV12-4 with TRBJ2-3; 8 bases line up with TRBD1. This CDR3 comprises 12 residues. V lost 6 bases and J lost 6; bases outside the gene matches: 2. The CDR3 DNA sequence: TGTGCCAGCAGCTACAGGGGGGATACGCAGTATTTT. Protein product: CASSYRGDTQYF.

The V call is TRBV4-3, the J call TRBJ2-5; 7 bases map to TRBD2. The CDR3 consists of 18 residues. From germline, CDR1 is LGHNA and CDR2 YSLEER. With V trimmed by 0 bases and J by 4 bases, 14 bases remained unmatched. CDR3 DNA: TGCGCCAGCAGCCAAGAGTTTGAAGCGGGGACCCTAGGAGAGACCCAGTACTTC. Amino acid sequence: CASSQEFEAGTLGETQYF.

This clonotype was seen at least ten times. The chain carries TRBV2 and TRBJ2-1, with D unresolved. V was cut by 6 bases and J by 5 bases, with 5 bases left in between. Germline CDR1 is SNHLY and CDR2 is FYNNEI. The CDR3 loop spans 11 amino acids. CDR3 protein: CASRMNNEQFF. DNA for the CDR3: TGTGCCAGCAGGATGAACAATGAGCAGTTCTTC.

In this sample, this clonotype turned up a few times. The CDR3 is CATSLGGWRYTF. The CDR3 coding sequence is TGTGCCACCAGTCTCGGAGGGTGGCGCTACACCTTC. This chain joins TRBV15 and TRBJ1-2, with no clear D. V was shortened by 6 bases and J by 9 bases, with 14 bases between the two germline ends. The CDR3 is 12 residues long. Germline V lookup: CDR1 LNHNV, CDR2 YYDKDF (reference sequence). The variable domain in full, completed from reference TRBV15 and TRBJ1-2, reads DAMVIQNPRYQVTQFGKPVTLSCSQTLNHNVMYWYQQKSSQAPKLLFHYYDKDFNNEADTPDNFQSRRPNTSFCFLDIRSPGLGDTAMYLCATSLGGWRYTFGSGTRLTVV.

This clonotype has ten or more counts. The CDR3 bases are TGCGCCAGCAGCCCCCCCGGACGGGACTACGAGCAGTACGTC. This gives the protein CASSPPGRDYEQYV. The chain recombines TRBV5-1 with TRBJ2-7; tentative D call: TRBD2 (5 bases). The germline CDR1 and CDR2 sequences are SGHRS and YFSETQ. This CDR3 comprises 14 residues. V was pared by 4 bases and J by 3 bases, with 14 bases between.

The gene calls are TRBV5-1 and TRBJ1-3, with unresolved D. Trimming took off 4 bases at V and 1 base at J, with 9 bases between the two ends. The CDR3 contains 14 residues. CDR1 is SGHRS and CDR2 is YFSETQ in the germline V gene. The CDR3: CASSSTKSGNTIYF. The CDR3 DNA sequence: TGCGCCAGCAGCAGCACTAAATCTGGAAACACCATATATTTT.

The V and J genes are TRBV4-2 and TRBJ2-4; perhaps TRBD1 as D (6 bases). V was trimmed by 0 bases and J by 1 base, leaving 19 bases between them. The germline V gene encodes CDR1 LGHNA and CDR2 YNFKEQ. The CDR3 is 19 amino acids. DNA of the CDR3: TGTGCCAGCAGCCAAGAAAATGCCTGGGGGCGGTGGGCCAAAAACATTCAGTACTTC. This encodes CASSQENAWGRWAKNIQYF.

This clonotype was recorded many times. As DNA, the CDR3 is TGTGCCAGCAGTTTCTTCAGTTACTATGGCTACACCTTC. Translated: CASSFFSYYGYTF. The chain joins TRBV12-3 or TRBV12-4 to TRBJ1-2; no clear D gene. Trimming pared 3 bases from V and 3 bases from J, leaving 8 bases between. The CDR3 spans 13 residues.